This is a list of T cell receptor beta chains from one sample in a study of blood T cell repertoires in COVID-19. Here immunoSEQ multiplex PCR was the method, and the copy in TCRdb shows in-frame clones only, minus some. The sample holds roughly 150,000 clones; around 86% are singletons and the top ten take 2.5% to 3%. The sample consisted of peripheral blood. These receptors came from an elderly woman with COVID-19, enrolled during active disease. Both conserved end residues are part of each CDR3. The D gene is left open where the match is weak. For some rows the clone size is stated as once, few or many, or as a class when expanded; others skip it.

j_call clone_size v_call d_call cdr3_nt cdr3_aa
TRBJ1-1 once TRBV11-2 . TGTGCCAGCAGCTTAGTTCAGGGGAGCACTGAAGCTTTCTTT CASSLVQGSTEAFF
TRBJ2-7 . TRBV28 TRBD2 TGTGCCAGCAGTTTCTTCTTGTTAGCGGGATCCTACGAGCAGTACTTC CASSFFLLAGSYEQYF
TRBJ2-5 . TRBV6-5 TRBD2 TGTGCCAGCAGCGGTAGCGGGACTGAGACCCAGTACTTC CASSGSGTETQYF
TRBJ2-3 . TRBV29-1 TRBD1 TGCAGCGTTGCGGGACAGGGTATTGATACGCAGTATTTT CSVAGQGIDTQYF
TRBJ1-4 . TRBV2 TRBD1 TGTGCCAGCAGTGAGGGCCCCTCAGGGGGTCGCTATGAAAAACTGTTTTTT CASSEGPSGGRYEKLFF
TRBJ1-3 . TRBV6-5 . TGTGCCAGCAGTTTTACAGTGTCGGGAAACACCATATATTTT CASSFTVSGNTIYF
TRBJ2-2 few TRBV7-8 . TGTGCCAGCAGCTTAGTTTTCGGGAACACCGGGGAGCTGTTTTTT CASSLVFGNTGELFF
TRBJ2-7 . TRBV7-2 . TGTGCCAGCAGCTTAGCGGGACGGGGAGGCTCCTACGAGCAGTACTTC CASSLAGRGGSYEQYF
TRBJ1-3 . TRBV21-1 . TGTGCCAGCAACGGACTGCCGTCAAATACTGGACAGGGGCAGTTTGGAAACACCATATATTTT CASNGLPSNTGQGQFGNTIYF
TRBJ1-1 . TRBV9 . TGTGCCAGCAGCGGACAGGATGTGAACACTGAAGCTTTCTTT CASSGQDVNTEAFF
TRBJ2-7 . TRBV29-1 . TGCAGCGTCGCGGGACAGTCCTACGAGCAGTACTTC CSVAGQSYEQYF
TRBJ1-5 . TRBV28 . TGTGCCAGCAGTTTATTGGGGACTCGAAATCAGCCCCAGCATTTT CASSLLGTRNQPQHF
TRBJ1-1 . TRBV28 . TGTGCCAGCAGGGCCGCGGGAGTGTGGACTGAAGCTTTCTTT CASRAAGVWTEAFF
TRBJ1-2 . TRBV7-8 . TGTGCCAGCAGCTTAGGGTCGGGGAACTATGGCTACACCTTC CASSLGSGNYGYTF
TRBJ1-5 . TRBV6-2/TRBV6-3 . TGTGCCAGCAGTTATTCGGGGGACCAGCCCCAGCATTTT CASSYSGDQPQHF
TRBJ2-1 . TRBV7-9 . TGTGCCAGCAGCTTAGCCCAGGGCTTTATGGAGCAGTTCTTC CASSLAQGFMEQFF
TRBJ1-5 . TRBV28 TRBD1 TGTGCCAGCACCGGACAGGTCTCTAGCAATCAGCCCCAGCATTTT CASTGQVSSNQPQHF
TRBJ2-5 . TRBV20-1 . TGCAGTGCTAGTGCTTCGGCTAGCTGGGTCCAAGAGACCCAGTACTTC CSASASASWVQETQYF
TRBJ1-5 . TRBV28 TRBD1 TGTGCCAGCGGGGACAGGGGGCTTAACAATCAGCCCCAGCATTTT CASGDRGLNNQPQHF
TRBJ1-5 . TRBV2 TRBD1 TGTGCCAGCAGTGGGGGACAGGGGGCCCAGCCCCAGCATTTT CASSGGQGAQPQHF
TRBJ2-7 . TRBV10-3 . TGTGCCATCAGCACAGGGCTCGACGAGCAGTACTTC CAISTGLDEQYF
TRBJ2-7 . TRBV27 . TGTGCCAGCAGTTTATCGAACAGGGCCGACTACGAGCAGTACTTC CASSLSNRADYEQYF